This section outlines one T cell receptor (beta chain) sequence together with its context. Its target is not known. This entry comes from a study of shared clonotypes between healthy human individuals. TCRdb keeps only in-frame clones here, not all; method: immunoSEQ multiplex PCR. The sample carries approximately 2.4 million clones, 95% recorded once. Losses at the gene ends were 4 bases for V and 7 bases for J; bases not matched to a gene: 12. Germline lookup yields CDR1 SGHRS and CDR2 YFSETQ. The CDR3 totals 15 residues. Overall study findings and caveats: Although depth was large, rarefaction showed that sequencing of the sorted subsets was incomplete. Donor scarcity curtailed the genetic and exposure-history diversity represented herein. Clonotypes shared by all four sorted-subset donors had higher generation probabilities than non-shared clonotypes.

This clonotype was sampled from a man younger than 30 in good health. The rearrangement joins TRBV5-1 to TRBJ2-5, with 8 nucleotides matching TRBD1. Sequencing was done on a sample of naive CD4+ T cells sorted from blood. The subset here: CD45RA+ positively selected. The CDR3 DNA reads TGCGCCAGCAGCCCGGGACAGGCCGGGTCGGCGACCCAGTACTTC. Amino acids: CASSPGQAGSATQYF.